This T cell receptor (beta chain) was recorded in a study of T cells in localized non-small cell lung cancer. General study findings and limits: In adjacent lung appeared a median about 58 of the top 100 tumor clones. Tumor trailed uninvolved adjacent lung in T cell clonality, which peaked there.

Germline loops: CDR1 SGHRS, CDR2 YFSETQ. V lost 1 base, J lost 0 bases, and 5 bases lay in between. The length of the CDR3 is 14 residues. Profiled with immunoSEQ multiplex PCR; TCRdb holds only in-frame clones, not every one. Of more than 3,500 clones listed, roughly 23% were seen once; the top ten hold over 8%. Concerning this clone: Antigen specificity is unknown.

The clonotype originates from a male donor older than 55 with stage I lung adenocarcinoma. This chain links TRBV5-1 with TRBJ2-1, with D unresolved. This sample comprised lung tumor tissue, obtained before any cancer treatment. The CDR3 protein is CASSLYTSYNEQFF. CDR3 nucleotide sequence: TGCGCCAGCAGCTTGTACACCTCCTACAATGAGCAGTTCTTC.